The present T cell receptor beta chain was sequenced within a study of cytomegalovirus exposure and HLA in healthy donors. The study ran its PCR with 60 Vbeta and 13 Jbeta primers. Only in-frame clones appear in the TCRdb table, and some are missing; sequencing was by immunoSEQ multiplex PCR. The sample records about 82,000 clones, 70% to 85% being singletons. Trimming shortened V by 2 bases and J by 2 bases, and 13 bases separated the two germline ends. CDR1 is KGHSH and CDR2 is LQKENI in the germline V gene. CDR3 length: 15 residues. The genes are TRBV18 and TRBJ2-7, with D maybe TRBD2 (6 bases). Specimen: PBMCs. The origin of this receptor is a human donor in good health. The CDR3 region has the DNA TGTGCCAGCTCACCAGGGAACGCGGGAACCTACGAGCAGTACTTC. This gives the protein CASSPGNAGTYEQYF.